Shown below are 5 T cell receptor beta chains from a single sample sequenced in a study of CD8 T cells in Susac syndrome. RNA, at roughly 0.45 to 1 ug, was reverse transcribed with random hexamers. MiXCR, applied by TCRdb to the immunoSEQ multiplex PCR reads, yields one record per CDR3 protein. The sample has 240,000 or so distinct CDR3 sequences; almost 97% are singletons. The specimen was CD4+ T cells from PBMCs. The receptors come from a human donor with Susac syndrome.

The chain couples TRBV20-1 to TRBJ2-3; D is tentatively TRBD1 or TRBD2 (6 bases each). Germline CDR1 is DFQATT and CDR2 is SNEGSKA (reference sequence). This CDR3 contains 15 residues. The V end lost 5 bases, the J end lost 2 bases, and 17 bases lay between the germline ends. The CDR3 nucleotides are TGCAGTGCTGGGGGGCCGAGCGTCTTCACAGATACGCAGTATTTT. This sequence encodes CSAGGPSVFTDTQYF.

The chain couples TRBV15 to TRBJ2-7; 8 nucleotides line up with TRBD1. The ends lost 1 base at V and 4 bases at J; junction bases unmatched: 6. CDR1 is LNHNV, CDR2 YYDKDF, per germline (reference sequence). The CDR3 runs 15 residues. DNA for the CDR3: TGTGCCACCAGCAGAGTCCCTCGACAGGGGTACGAGCAGTACTTC. Its translation is CATSRVPRQGYEQYF.

The gene calls are TRBV29-1 and TRBJ2-4; 11 bases align to TRBD2. CDR1 and CDR2 (germline): SQVTM, ANQGSEA. The length of the CDR3 is 17 residues. Unmatched junction bases numbered 10, after V lost 6 bases and J lost 0 bases. Here the CDR3 reads CSVSGLAGPLAKNIQYF. In DNA form, the CDR3 reads TGCAGCGTCTCCGGACTAGCGGGTCCACTAGCCAAAAACATTCAGTACTTC.

V and J are TRBV12-3 or TRBV12-4 and TRBJ2-2, with 12 nucleotides matching TRBD2. V shed 3 bases and J 4 bases; nucleotides not matched to a gene: 3. CDR3 length equals 16 residues. The CDR3 reads CASSFGTSGFTGELFF. The CDR3 DNA reads as TGTGCCAGCAGTTTTGGGACTAGCGGGTTCACCGGGGAGCTGTTTTTT.

The gene calls are TRBV20-1 and TRBJ2-7, with 7 nucleotides matching TRBD2. CDR1 DFQATT and CDR2 SNEGSKA come from the germline V gene (reference sequence). Trimming at V came to 0 bases and at J to 1 base, leaving 6 bases not matched to a gene. CDR3 size: 15 residues. DNA for the CDR3: TGCAGTGCTAGAGATCCGGGAGGCTTTTCCTACGAGCAGTACTTC. It encodes CSARDPGGFSYEQYF.